This TCR beta chain appears in the sequencing data of a study of T and B cells in COVID-19 patients. Overall study: Peripheral blood came from COVID-19 patients with active infection or after recovery.

Whole-study findings and limits: Highly clonal in active COVID-19, TRB repertoires exceeded healthy-donor diversity and richness at recovery.

Notes on this clonotype: Its antigen is unidentified.

Multiplex PCR with BIOMED2 TRB-A/B primer pools amplified TRB rearrangements. Using its own MiXCR run on the multiplex PCR reads, TCRdb lists one record per CDR3 protein. The data contain about 18,000 distinct CDR3 sequences, over 30% of them seen just once; the ten biggest clones take up about 15%. Each TRB amplification used about 220-500 ng of genomic DNA from blood. Germline CDR1 and CDR2: MNHEY and SVGAGI. Trimming removed 4 bases from V and 0 bases from J, with 13 bases in between. This CDR3 is 17 amino acids long. This TCR derives from a human donor with active COVID-19. Source material: blood. The chain couples TRBV6-5 to TRBJ2-6; D might be TRBD1 or TRBD2, each matching 5 bases. Here the CDR3 DNA reads TGTGCCAGCAGTTCTACCGGGGCCTTCTCTGGGGCCAACGTCCTGACTTTC. This encodes CASSSTGAFSGANVLTF.